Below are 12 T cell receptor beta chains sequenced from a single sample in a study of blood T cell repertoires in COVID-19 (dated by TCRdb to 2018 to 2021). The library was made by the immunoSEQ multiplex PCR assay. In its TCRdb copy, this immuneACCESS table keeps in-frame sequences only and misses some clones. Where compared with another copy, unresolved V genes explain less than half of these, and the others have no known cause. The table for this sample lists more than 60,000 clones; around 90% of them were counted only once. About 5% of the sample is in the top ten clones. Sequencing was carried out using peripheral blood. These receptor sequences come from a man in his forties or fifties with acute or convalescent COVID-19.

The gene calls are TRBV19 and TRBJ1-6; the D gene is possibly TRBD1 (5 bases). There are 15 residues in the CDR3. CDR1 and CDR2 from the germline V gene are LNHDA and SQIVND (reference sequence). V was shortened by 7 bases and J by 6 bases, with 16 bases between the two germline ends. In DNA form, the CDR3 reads TGTGCCAGTAAGAGCCGCGGCGACAGTAATTCACCCCTCCACTTT. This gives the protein CASKSRGDSNSPLHF. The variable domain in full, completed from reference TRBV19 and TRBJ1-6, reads DGGITQSPKYLFRKEGQNVTLSCEQNLNHDAMYWYRQDPGQGLRLIYYSQIVNDFQKGDIAEGYSVSREKKESFPLTVTSAQKNPTAFYLCASKSRGDSNSPLHFGNGTRLTVT.

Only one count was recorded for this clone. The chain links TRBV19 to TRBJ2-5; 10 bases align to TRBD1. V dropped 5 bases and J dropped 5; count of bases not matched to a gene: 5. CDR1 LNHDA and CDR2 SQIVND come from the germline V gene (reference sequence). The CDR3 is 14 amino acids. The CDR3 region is CASSSRQGAETQYF. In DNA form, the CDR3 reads TGTGCCAGTAGTTCGCGACAGGGGGCGGAGACCCAGTACTTC.

The DNA of the CDR3 is TGTGCCAGCAGTGATTTAGTCACAGATACGCAGTATTTT. Its translation: CASSDLVTDTQYF. The chain has TRBV2 and TRBJ2-3; D is unresolved. The length of the CDR3 is 13 residues. Germline V CDR1 and CDR2: SNHLY, FYNNEI. V lost 3 bases, J lost 2 bases, and 6 bases lay in between.

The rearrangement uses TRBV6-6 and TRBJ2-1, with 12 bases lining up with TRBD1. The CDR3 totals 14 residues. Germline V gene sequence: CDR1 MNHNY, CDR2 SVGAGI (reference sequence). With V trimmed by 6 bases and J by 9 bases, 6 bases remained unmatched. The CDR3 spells CASSRGQGAGEQFF. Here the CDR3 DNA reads TGTGCCAGCAGCCGGGGACAGGGGGCAGGTGAGCAGTTCTTC.

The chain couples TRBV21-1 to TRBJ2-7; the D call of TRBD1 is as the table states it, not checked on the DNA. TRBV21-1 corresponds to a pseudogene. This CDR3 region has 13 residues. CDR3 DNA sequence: TGTGCCAGCAGCAAAGTAGACAGATACGAGCAGTACTTC. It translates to CASSKVDRYEQYF.

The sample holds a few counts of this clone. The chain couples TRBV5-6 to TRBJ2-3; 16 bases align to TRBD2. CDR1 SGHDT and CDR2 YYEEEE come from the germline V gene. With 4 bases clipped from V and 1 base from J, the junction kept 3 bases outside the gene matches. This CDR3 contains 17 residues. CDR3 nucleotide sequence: TGTGCCAGCAGCAGTGGGACTAGCGGGAGGGGCACAGATACGCAGTATTTT. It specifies CASSSGTSGRGTDTQYF. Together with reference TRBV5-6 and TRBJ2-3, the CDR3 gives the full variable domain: DAGVTQSPTHLIKTRGQQVTLRCSPKSGHDTVSWYQQALGQGPQFIFQYYEEEERQRGNFPDRFSGHQFPNYSSELNVNALLLGDSALYLCASSSGTSGRGTDTQYFGPGTRLTVL.

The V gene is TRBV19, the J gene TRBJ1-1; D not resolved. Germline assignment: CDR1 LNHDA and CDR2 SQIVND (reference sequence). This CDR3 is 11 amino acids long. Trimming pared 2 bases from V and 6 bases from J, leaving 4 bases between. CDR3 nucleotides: TGTGCCAGTAGTATATTCTCTGAAGCTTTCTTT. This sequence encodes CASSIFSEAFF. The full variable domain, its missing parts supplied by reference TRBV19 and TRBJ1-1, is DGGITQSPKYLFRKEGQNVTLSCEQNLNHDAMYWYRQDPGQGLRLIYYSQIVNDFQKGDIAEGYSVSREKKESFPLTVTSAQKNPTAFYLCASSIFSEAFFGQGTRLTVV.

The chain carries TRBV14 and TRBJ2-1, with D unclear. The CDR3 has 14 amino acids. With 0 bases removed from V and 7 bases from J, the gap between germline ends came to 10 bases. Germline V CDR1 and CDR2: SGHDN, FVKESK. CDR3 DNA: TGTGCCAGCAGCCAAGAGTCTAGGTGGAATGAGCAGTTCTTC. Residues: CASSQESRWNEQFF.

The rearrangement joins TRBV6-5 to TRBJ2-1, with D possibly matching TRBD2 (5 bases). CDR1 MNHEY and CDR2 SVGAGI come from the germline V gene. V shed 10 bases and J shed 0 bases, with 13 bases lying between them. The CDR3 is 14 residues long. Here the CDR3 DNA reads TGTGCCACCAGAAGCGGTAGCTCCTACAATGAGCAGTTCTTC. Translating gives CATRSGSSYNEQFF.

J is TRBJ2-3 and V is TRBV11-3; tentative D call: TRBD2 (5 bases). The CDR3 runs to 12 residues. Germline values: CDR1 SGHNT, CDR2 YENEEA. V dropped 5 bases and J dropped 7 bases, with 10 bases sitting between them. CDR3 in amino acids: CASSPSPNTQYF. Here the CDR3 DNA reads TGTGCCAGCAGCCCTAGCCCCAATACGCAGTATTTT.

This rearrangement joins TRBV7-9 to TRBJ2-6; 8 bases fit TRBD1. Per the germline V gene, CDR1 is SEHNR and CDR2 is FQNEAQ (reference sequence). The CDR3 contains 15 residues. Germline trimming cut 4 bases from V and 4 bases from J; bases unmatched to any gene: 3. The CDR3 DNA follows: TGTGCCAGCAGCTCCGGACAGGGAGGGGCCAACGTCCTGACTTTC. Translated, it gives CASSSGQGGANVLTF.

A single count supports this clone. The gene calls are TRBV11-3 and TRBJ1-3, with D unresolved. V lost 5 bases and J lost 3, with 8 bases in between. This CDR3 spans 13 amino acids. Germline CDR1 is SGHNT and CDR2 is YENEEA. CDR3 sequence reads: CASSPSIGNTIYF. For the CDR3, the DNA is TGTGCCAGCAGCCCATCTATTGGAAACACCATATATTTT.